The 29 T cell receptor beta chains given below trace back to one sample, sequenced in a study of breast tumors, draining lymph nodes, adjacent tissues. Axillary draining lymph nodes of breast cancer patients supplied the node samples. TCRdb independently ran MiXCR on the multiplex PCR reads; one entry per CDR3 protein. The sample lists about 230,000 distinct CDR3 sequences; roughly 32% were seen once. The sequencing input was axillary lymph node tissue. These receptors were taken from a female donor with breast cancer. Some clones in this sample may be carry-over from other donors' samples.

The chain links TRBV18 to TRBJ1-4, with 7 bases matching TRBD1. V was clipped by 3 bases and J by 1 base; unmatched bases: 2. Germline V lookup: CDR1 KGHSH, CDR2 LQKENI. This CDR3 contains 15 residues. CDR3 sequence: CASSPNRGTNEKLFF. CDR3 sequence (DNA): TGTGCCAGCTCACCCAACAGGGGAACTAATGAAAAACTGTTTTTT.

At least ten counts were recorded for this clonotype. The chain has TRBV5-1 and TRBJ2-1; D is unresolved. Trimming removed 1 base from V and 0 bases from J, with 11 bases in between. The CDR3 runs 16 residues. Looked up from germline, CDR1 is SGHRS and CDR2 is YFSETQ. The CDR3 reads CASSLSRRPSYNEQFF. CDR3 nucleotides: TGCGCCAGCAGCTTGTCAAGGCGCCCCTCCTACAATGAGCAGTTCTTC.

This clonotype was picked up many times. The CDR3 DNA sequence: TGTGCCAGCCAGGGATTAGTAGTTTCTGGAAACACCATATATTTT. Translating it yields CASQGLVVSGNTIYF. The chain combines TRBV6-1 with TRBJ1-3; D perhaps matches TRBD1 (5 bases). Trimming cost V 8 bases and J 1 base, with 15 bases left between them. Germline V gives CDR1 MNHNS, CDR2 SASEGT. The CDR3 loop spans 15 amino acids.

This clonotype was counted only a few times. DNA of the CDR3: TGTGCCAGCAGTCCCAAGCGGGATGAGCAGTTCTTC. Translating gives CASSPKRDEQFF. The chain employs TRBV6-5 and TRBJ2-1; the D gene is possibly TRBD2 (6 bases). The germline V and J ends were trimmed by 5 bases and 8 bases, with 10 bases remaining between them. Germline V lookup: CDR1 MNHEY, CDR2 SVGAGI. The CDR3 length is 12 residues.

This clonotype was seen at least ten times. J is TRBJ2-1 and V is TRBV6-6, with a possible D match to TRBD1 (6 bases). The CDR3 totals 13 residues. The V end was cut by 8 bases, the J end by 5 bases, with 13 bases between. Germline loops: CDR1 MNHNY, CDR2 SVGAGI (reference sequence). The CDR3 loop reads CASGTNTNNEQFF. For the CDR3, the DNA is TGTGCCAGCGGGACAAACACGAACAATGAGCAGTTCTTC.

The V call is TRBV20-1, the J call TRBJ2-5, with D possibly being TRBD1 (6 bases). CDR1 and CDR2 (germline): DFQATT, SNEGSKA (reference sequence). CDR3 length equals 11 residues. Trimming took 1 base from V and 9 from J, leaving 9 bases between them. CDR3 residues: CSARVAGAQYF. Written as DNA, the CDR3 is TGCAGTGCTAGAGTAGCAGGGGCCCAGTACTTC.

This clonotype occurred many times. The J gene is TRBJ2-7, the V gene TRBV5-1; D tentatively reads TRBD1 or TRBD2 (5 bases each). In germline, CDR1 is SGHRS, CDR2 YFSETQ. V was clipped by 3 bases and J by 3 bases, with 16 bases between them. The CDR3 has 15 amino acids. CDR3 DNA: TGCGCCAGCAGCTCGGGGTACGGGGACCTCTACGAGCAGTACTTC. Its translation is CASSSGYGDLYEQYF. The variable domain in full, completed from reference TRBV5-1 and TRBJ2-7, reads KAGVTQTPRYLIKTRGQQVTLSCSPISGHRSVSWYQQTPGQGLQFLFEYFSETQRNKGNFPGRFSGRQFSNSRSEMNVSTLELGDSALYLCASSSGYGDLYEQYFGPGTRLTVT.

On this clonotype: A single base separates this from a much larger clone, so it may be a read error. This chain uses TRBV18 with TRBJ1-2; tentative D call: TRBD1 (6 bases). Trimming left V 3 bases short and J 4 bases short, with 15 bases between. CDR1 and CDR2 (germline): KGHSH, LQKENI. The CDR3 covers 15 residues. CDR3 bases: TGTGCCAGCTCACCCCCGACAGGAAAAGTCTATGGCTACACCTTC. Translated: CASSPPTGKVYGYTF.

The chain couples TRBV12-3 or TRBV12-4 to TRBJ1-5, with D tentatively TRBD1 (5 bases). Trimming removed 4 bases at V and 4 bases at J, with 17 bases between. The CDR3 runs 16 residues. The CDR3 coding sequence is TGTGCCAGCAGTTACACCCGGGCCGGGGGAAATCAGCCCCAGCATTTT. Translation: CASSYTRAGGNQPQHF.

This clonotype occurred many times. The chain uses TRBV29-1 and TRBJ2-3, with D possibly being TRBD1 (6 bases). The CDR3 covers 14 residues. Germline V gene data show CDR1 as SQVTM and CDR2 as ANQGSEA. With 7 bases removed from V and 1 base from J, the gap between germline ends came to 15 bases. The CDR3 DNA sequence: TGCAGCGCTATTGTGGGGGCAGGCACAGATACGCAGTATTTT. It yields the protein CSAIVGAGTDTQYF.

This clonotype was observed at least ten times. The V and J genes are TRBV5-8 and TRBJ2-5, with D hard to call. Germline V gene sequence: CDR1 SGHTS, CDR2 YDEGEE. V shed 6 bases and J shed 7 bases, with 16 bases lying between them. The CDR3 extends over 13 amino acids. CDR3 amino acids: CASTSGPAATQYF. DNA of the CDR3: TGTGCCAGCACGTCGGGTCCCGCGGCGACCCAGTACTTC.

This clonotype was recorded many times. This chain links TRBV9 with TRBJ2-1, with 9 bases identical to TRBD2. CDR3 length: 15 residues. The V segment lost 2 bases and the J segment 8 bases; nucleotides outside the gene matches: 8. CDR1 SGDLS and CDR2 YYNGEE come from the germline V gene. CDR3 amino acids: CASSVGGRANDEQFF. In DNA form, the CDR3 reads TGTGCCAGCAGCGTGGGCGGGAGGGCCAACGATGAGCAGTTCTTC.

The CDR3 reads CASRATVGNSPLHF. CDR3 DNA: TGTGCCAGCAGGGCGACTGTGGGTAATTCACCCCTCCACTTT. The chain combines TRBV2 with TRBJ1-6; D remains unclear. From germline, CDR1 is SNHLY and CDR2 FYNNEI. Trimming took 6 bases from V and 6 from J, leaving 12 bases between them. The CDR3 length is 14 residues.

This clonotype was detected many times. The J gene is TRBJ2-3, the V gene TRBV29-1; weak D call: TRBD2 (6 bases). Trimming removed 4 bases from V and 0 bases from J, with 11 bases in between. This CDR3 is 14 amino acids long. The germline CDR1 and CDR2 sequences are SQVTM and ANQGSEA. CDR3 residues: CSVGGSGSTDTQYF. CDR3 coding DNA: TGCAGCGTTGGTGGTAGCGGTAGCACAGATACGCAGTATTTT.

The rearrangement uses TRBV25-1 and TRBJ2-7; no definite D call. Germline assignment: CDR1 MGHDK and CDR2 SYGVNS. The V end lost 11 bases, the J end lost 0 bases, and 5 bases lay between the germline ends. The CDR3 runs to 10 residues. For the CDR3, the DNA is TGTGCCGGGAACTCCTACGAGCAGTACTTC. Encoded protein: CAGNSYEQYF.

This clonotype has ten or more counts. V gene TRBV29-1 combines with J gene TRBJ2-5; 13 nucleotides match TRBD2. This CDR3 region has 14 residues. Germline CDR1 and CDR2: SQVTM and ANQGSEA. The trim removed 6 bases at V and 2 bases at J, leaving 3 bases unmatched. CDR3: CSVGTSGAQETQYF. CDR3 DNA sequence: TGCAGCGTGGGGACTAGCGGGGCTCAAGAGACCCAGTACTTC.

The chain employs TRBV7-8 and TRBJ2-3; D is undetermined. The J call may be in error: the DNA end matches TRBJ1-5 better. The germline V gene has CDR1 SGHVS and CDR2 FQNEAQ. This CDR3 contains 15 residues. CDR3 sequence reads: CASSRLVVVTDSQHF. CDR3 bases: TGTGCCAGCAGCCGACTAGTGGTTGTCACGGATTCGCAGCATTTT.

Concerning this clonotype: Being one base from a much bigger clone, this may be a read error. The chain recombines TRBV30 with TRBJ2-7; maybe TRBD2 (6 bases). Trimming took 3 bases from V and 3 from J, leaving 18 bases between them. The germline gives CDR1 GTSNPN, CDR2 SVGIG (reference sequence). This CDR3 region has 15 residues. The CDR3 DNA reads TGTGCCTGGAGCGGCCACCCGGCGGGGAACTACGAGCAGTACTTC. It codes for CAWSGHPAGNYEQYF.

V usage is TRBV20-1 and J usage is TRBJ2-5; D perhaps matches TRBD1 (5 bases). V was pared by 3 bases and J by 4 bases, with 9 bases between. The CDR3 has 12 residues. CDR1 DFQATT and CDR2 SNEGSKA come from the germline V gene (reference sequence). The CDR3 reads CSARWGGETQYF. CDR3 in DNA: TGCAGTGCTAGGTGGGGCGGAGAGACCCAGTACTTC.

This clonotype was counted many times. J is TRBJ1-2 and V is TRBV20-1; the D gene is possibly TRBD1 (6 bases). CDR1 is DFQATT, CDR2 SNEGSKA, per germline (reference sequence). There are 13 residues in the CDR3. Trimming pared 3 bases from V and 6 bases from J, leaving 14 bases between. CDR3 sequence (DNA): TGCAGTGCTAGTGACAGGTCCAACCATGGCTACACCTTC. Its translation is CSASDRSNHGYTF.

The DNA of the CDR3 is TGTGCCAGTAGGGCTAGCGGGAGAGGGCAAGAGACCCAGTACTTC. It translates to CASRASGRGQETQYF. The chain couples TRBV19 to TRBJ2-5; 10 bases align to TRBD2. This CDR3 has 15 residues. The V segment lost 6 bases and the J segment 2 bases; nucleotides outside the gene matches: 6. Germline V gene data show CDR1 as LNHDA and CDR2 as SQIVND (reference sequence).

CDR3 loop: CASRRGGETQYF. CDR3 coding DNA: TGTGCCAGCAGGAGGGGGGGAGAGACCCAGTACTTC. The rearrangement uses TRBV7-2 and TRBJ2-5; a weak D match, TRBD2 (7 bases). Germline values: CDR1 SGHTA, CDR2 FQGNSA. The CDR3 has 12 amino acids. Trimming left V 6 bases short and J 4 bases short, with 9 bases between.

This clonotype was detected ten times or more. The chain employs TRBV20-1 and TRBJ2-7, with no clear D. This CDR3 spans 13 amino acids. Trimming took off 7 bases at V and 0 bases at J, with 13 bases between the two ends. The germline gives CDR1 DFQATT, CDR2 SNEGSKA (reference sequence). As DNA, the CDR3 is TGCAGTGGCTCAGCGCCGAGCTCCTACGAGCAGTACTTC. Translated, it gives CSGSAPSSYEQYF.

With respect to this clonotype: With a much larger clone just one base away, this may be a read error. The V call is TRBV6-5, the J call TRBJ1-2; the D is unclear. There are 13 residues in the CDR3. Germline V gene data show CDR1 as MNHEY and CDR2 as SVGAGI. The CDR3 DNA is TGTGCCAGCAGTCACGACGCCTTCTATGGCCACACCTTC. Translation: CASSHDAFYGHTF.

This clonotype has at least ten counts. The V and J genes are TRBV18 and TRBJ1-5; D call uncertain. Trimming stripped 4 bases from V and 7 bases from J, with 11 bases between. The CDR3 consists of 13 residues. Germline V lookup: CDR1 KGHSH, CDR2 LQKENI. This CDR3 is CASSHADKQPQHF. In DNA, the CDR3 is TGTGCCAGCTCACACGCCGACAAGCAGCCCCAGCATTTT.

There are many counts of this clonotype. The chain recombines TRBV4-1 with TRBJ1-5; 10 nucleotides match TRBD1. V dropped 2 bases and J dropped 4; count of bases not matched to a gene: 8. The CDR3 consists of 17 residues. Per germline, CDR1 MGHRA and CDR2 YSYEKL. The CDR3 region is CASSQKKTGGENQPQHF. CDR3 nucleotide sequence: TGCGCCAGCAGCCAAAAAAAGACAGGGGGCGAAAATCAGCCCCAGCATTTT.

In the case of this clonotype: Just one base apart from a much larger clone, this may be a read error. The rearrangement links TRBV11-3 to TRBJ2-1, with a weak D call TRBD1 (6 bases). Germline CDR1 SGHNT, CDR2 YENEEA. This CDR3 is built from 14 residues. Deletions cut 1 base from V and 7 bases from J, with 11 bases between. CDR3 nucleotides: TGTGCCAGCAGCTTAGTTACAGGGACGAATGAGCAGTTCTTC. It encodes CASSLVTGTNEQFF. Together with reference TRBV11-3 and TRBJ2-1, the CDR3 gives the full variable domain: EAGVVQSPRYKIIEKKQPVAFWCNPISGHNTLYWYLQNLGQGPELLIRYENEEAVDDSQLPKDRFSAERLKGVDSTLKIQPAELGDSAVYLCASSLVTGTNEQFFGPGTRLTVL.

This chain connects TRBV5-6 to TRBJ2-3, with 8 bases fitting TRBD2. Looked up from germline, CDR1 is SGHDT and CDR2 is YYEEEE. This CDR3 spans 17 amino acids. V trimming: 3 bases; J trimming: 2 bases; junction bases outside the gene matches: 11. CDR3 bases: TGTGCCAGCAGCTCCCCTGGACCAGCGGGAGCCACAGATACGCAGTATTTT. It encodes CASSSPGPAGATDTQYF.

This clonotype was counted ten times or more. The chain links TRBV18 to TRBJ2-3; no reliable D call. Trimming cost V 4 bases and J 4 bases, with 12 bases left between them. The CDR3 totals 14 residues. Germline CDR1 is KGHSH and CDR2 is LQKENI. The CDR3 here is CASSQKDGPDTQYF. The CDR3 DNA sequence: TGTGCCAGCTCACAGAAAGATGGACCAGATACGCAGTATTTT.